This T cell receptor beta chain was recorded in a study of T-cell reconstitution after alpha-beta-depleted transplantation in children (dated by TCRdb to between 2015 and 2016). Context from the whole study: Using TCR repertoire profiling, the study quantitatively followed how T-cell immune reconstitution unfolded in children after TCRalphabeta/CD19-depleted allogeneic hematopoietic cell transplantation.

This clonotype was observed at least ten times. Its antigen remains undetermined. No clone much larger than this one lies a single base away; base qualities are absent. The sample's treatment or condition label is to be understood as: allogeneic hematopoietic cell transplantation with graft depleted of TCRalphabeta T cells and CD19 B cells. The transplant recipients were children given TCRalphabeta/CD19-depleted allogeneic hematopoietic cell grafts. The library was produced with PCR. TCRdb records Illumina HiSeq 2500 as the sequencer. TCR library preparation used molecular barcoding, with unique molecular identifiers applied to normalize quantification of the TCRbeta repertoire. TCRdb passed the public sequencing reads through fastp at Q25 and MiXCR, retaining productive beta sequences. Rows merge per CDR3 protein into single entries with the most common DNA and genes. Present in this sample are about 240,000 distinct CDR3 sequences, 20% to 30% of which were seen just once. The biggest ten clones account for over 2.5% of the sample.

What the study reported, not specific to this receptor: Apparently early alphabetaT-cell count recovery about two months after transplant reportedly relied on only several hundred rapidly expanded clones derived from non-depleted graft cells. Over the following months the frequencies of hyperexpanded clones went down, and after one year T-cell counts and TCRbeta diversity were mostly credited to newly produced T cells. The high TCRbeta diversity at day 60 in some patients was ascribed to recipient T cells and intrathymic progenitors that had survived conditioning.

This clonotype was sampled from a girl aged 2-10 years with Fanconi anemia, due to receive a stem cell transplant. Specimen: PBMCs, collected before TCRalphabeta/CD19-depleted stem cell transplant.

The DNA sequence is as follows: TGCGCCAGCAGCTCCTCGGGACAGATGAACACTGAAGCTTTCTTT. Its coded protein is CASSSSGQMNTEAFF. The rearranged chain carries TRBV5-1 and TRBJ1-1, with 7 junctional bases fitting TRBD1. Reading the germline V gene gives CDR1 SGHRS and CDR2 YFSETQ. The CDR3, cysteine through phenylalanine, is 15 amino acids long. Only CDR3 DNA is held: 45 bases, read in frame from base 1. Trimming leaves V shorter by 3 bases and J shorter by 0 bases, with the junction holding 5 bases beyond the gene matches.